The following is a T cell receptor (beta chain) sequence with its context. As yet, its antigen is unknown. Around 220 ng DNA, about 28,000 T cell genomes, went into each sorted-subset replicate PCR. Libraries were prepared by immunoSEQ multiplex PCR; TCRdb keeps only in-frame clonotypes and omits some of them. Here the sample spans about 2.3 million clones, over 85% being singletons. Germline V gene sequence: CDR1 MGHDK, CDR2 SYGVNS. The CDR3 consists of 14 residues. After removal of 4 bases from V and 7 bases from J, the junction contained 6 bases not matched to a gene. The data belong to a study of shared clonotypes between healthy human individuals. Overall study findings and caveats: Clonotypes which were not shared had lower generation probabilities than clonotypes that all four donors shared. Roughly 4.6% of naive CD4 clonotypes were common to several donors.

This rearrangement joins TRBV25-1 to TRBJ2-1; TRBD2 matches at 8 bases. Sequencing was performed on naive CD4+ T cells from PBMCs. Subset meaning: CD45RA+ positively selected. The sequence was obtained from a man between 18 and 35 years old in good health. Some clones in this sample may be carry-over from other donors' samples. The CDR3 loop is CASSGSGKGNEQFF. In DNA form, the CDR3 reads TGTGCCAGCAGTGGTAGCGGGAAGGGGAATGAGCAGTTCTTC.